This T cell receptor (beta chain) was identified during a study of blood T cell repertoires in COVID-19. Turning to the study itself: Both acute and convalescent COVID-19 samples were obtained from the United States, Italy and Spain. From T cells, B-cell-depleted T cells, or PBMCs came the material, which was cDNA or gDNA.

In the original analysis: Reference gene primer amplification gave estimated nucleated cell counts. Only in-frame clones appear in the TCRdb table, and some are missing; sequencing was by immunoSEQ multiplex PCR. V, J and clone size reflect that table, while D and trimming were determined from the DNA. The sample shows about 22,000 clones, roughly 84% of them seen only once. The CDR3 totals 16 residues. The ends lost 4 bases at V and 6 bases at J; junction bases unmatched: 9. Germline CDR1 is SGDLS and CDR2 is YYNGEE. The genes are TRBV9 and TRBJ2-1; 11 nucleotides line up with TRBD2. The source of this sequence is an elderly man with active or convalescent COVID-19. Sequencing was performed on peripheral blood. This CDR3 is CASSQTPGTSGNEQFF. The CDR3 DNA sequence: TGTGCCAGCAGCCAAACGCCCGGGACTAGCGGCAATGAGCAGTTCTTC.